The T cell receptor beta chain under discussion was sequenced for a study of OX40 agonist ivuxolimab in advanced cancers. Some clones are missing from TCRdb's copy, which holds only in-frame ones; the method was immunoSEQ multiplex PCR. The table has around 50,000 clones, approximately 79% seen once. CDR1 and CDR2 from the germline V gene are LGHNA and YSLEER. The length of the CDR3 is 18 residues. Trimming took 3 bases from V and 0 from J, leaving 20 bases between them. The chain uses TRBV4-3 and TRBJ1-2; a possible D gene is TRBD1 (5 bases). Source: CD4+ or CD8+ T cells sorted from blood, taken in a trial of the OX40 agonist ivuxolimab. The receptor was derived from an adult with an advanced solid tumor such as melanoma, head and neck, liver or kidney cancer. CDR3 loop: CASSHALLGGGANYGYTF. The DNA of the CDR3 is TGCGCCAGCAGCCATGCCCTGCTCGGGGGGGGAGCTAACTATGGCTACACCTTC.